The 11 T cell receptor beta chains presented below share a single source sample, sequenced in a study of beta chain features in type 1 diabetes. The investigators reverse transcribed all of the isolated RNA, so they sequenced expressed TCRB transcripts. Method: immunoSEQ multiplex PCR; TCRdb's copy keeps in-frame clones and lacks some. The sample has under 950,000 clones; 17% are singletons. The specimen sequenced was naive CD4+ T cells from blood. The receptors were sampled from a woman aged 18-30 years in good health.

Details on this clone: Other DNA sequences in the same sample also yield this CDR3. The chain is built from TRBV7-2 and TRBJ2-7, with 13 bases aligning to TRBD2. The CDR3 has 16 amino acids. Germline assignment: CDR1 SGHTA and CDR2 FQGNSA. The ends lost 1 base at V and 1 base at J; junction bases unmatched: 1. The CDR3 nucleotides are TGTGCCAGCAGCTTAGGGGGACTAGCGGGATCCTACGAGCAGTACTTC. It encodes CASSLGGLAGSYEQYF.

This sequence joins TRBV12-2 and TRBJ1-2; the listed D gene, TRBD1, was not tested against the DNA. TRBV12-2 is recorded as a pseudogene. The CDR3 is made up of 18 amino acids. The CDR3 nucleotides read TGTGCAAGTCGCTTAGCGTGGAGGGGGCGCATTCTCAAGGATGGCTACACCTTC. This sequence encodes CASRLAWRGRILKDGYTF.

J is TRBJ2-3 and V is TRBV6-6; TRBD2 agrees at 8 bases. Per germline, CDR1 MNHNY and CDR2 SVGAGI (reference sequence). The J segment lost 1 base and the V segment lost 6 bases, leaving 0 bases of the junction unmatched. This CDR3 is built from 13 residues. The CDR3 is CASRTSGTDTQYF. CDR3 coding DNA: TGTGCCAGCAGGACTAGCGGCACAGATACGCAGTATTTT.

This clone was picked up a small number of times. The chain recombines TRBV27 with TRBJ2-7; 9 bases are a match to TRBD2. V shed 3 bases and J 5 bases; nucleotides not matched to a gene: 8. The germline CDR1 and CDR2 sequences are MNHEY and SMNVEV (reference sequence). The length of the CDR3 is 15 residues. The CDR3 is CASSFVSSGNHEQYF. In DNA form, the CDR3 reads TGTGCCAGCAGTTTTGTGTCTAGCGGGAACCACGAGCAGTACTTC.

This clone was counted only a few times. The chain uses TRBV14 and TRBJ2-1; D unresolved. CDR1 and CDR2 (germline): SGHDN, FVKESK. V lost 6 bases and J lost 12, with 12 bases in between. The CDR3 length is 11 residues. The chain's CDR3 is CASRERELQFF. The CDR3 DNA follows: TGTGCCAGCAGGGAAAGGGAACTGCAGTTCTTC.

The chain is built from TRBV9 and TRBJ2-7; 10 bases agree with TRBD2. Germline CDR1 and CDR2: SGDLS and YYNGEE. This CDR3 is 14 amino acids long. Losses at the gene ends were 0 bases for V and 3 bases for J; bases not matched to a gene: 0. The CDR3 DNA reads TGTGCCAGCAGCGTAGCTAGCGGGGGCTACGAGCAGTACTTC. Amino acids: CASSVASGGYEQYF.

This clone was detected ten times or more. The rearrangement links TRBV23-1 to TRBJ1-5; D is uncertain. TRBV23-1 is an ORF, with its function uncertain. The CDR3 totals 9 residues. V was pared by 11 bases and J by 9 bases, with 8 bases between. The CDR3: CARNWPQHF. The CDR3 DNA reads as TGCGCCCGCAATTGGCCCCAGCATTTT.

The chain carries TRBV9 and TRBJ2-1; D not resolved. This CDR3 comprises 18 residues. Germline CDR1 and CDR2: SGDLS and YYNGEE. V was trimmed by 2 bases and J by 0 bases, leaving 18 bases between them. The CDR3 sequence: CASSVTNSTSYSYNEQFF. For the CDR3, the DNA is TGTGCCAGCAGCGTGACGAACTCCACCTCTTACTCCTACAATGAGCAGTTCTTC.

The rearrangement links TRBV7-9 to TRBJ2-7; D is unresolved. Germline V gene data show CDR1 as SEHNR and CDR2 as FQNEAQ (reference sequence). The CDR3 extends over 13 amino acids. Trimming cost V 1 base and J 5 bases, with 9 bases left between them. The CDR3 DNA is TGTGCCAGCAGCTTAGACCGGGCGAACGAGCAGTACTTC. Translated, it gives CASSLDRANEQYF.

Turning to this clone: Other DNA sequences within the sample encode an identical CDR3. Here the CDR3 reads CASSFGGDYGYTF. Here the CDR3 DNA reads TGTGCCAGCAGCTTCGGGGGCGACTATGGCTACACCTTC. This chain connects TRBV5-4 to TRBJ1-2; tentatively, D is TRBD1 (6 bases). The germline gives CDR1 SGHNT, CDR2 YYREEE (reference sequence). The CDR3 covers 13 residues. The V gene lost 2 bases and the J gene lost 3 bases, with 8 bases spanning the gap. Using reference TRBV5-4 and TRBJ1-2 for the parts outside the CDR3, the full variable domain is ETGVTQSPTHLIKTRGQQVTLRCSSQSGHNTVSWYQQALGQGPQFIFQYYREEENGRGNFPPRFSGLQFPNYSSELNVNALELDDSALYLCASSFGGDYGYTFGSGTRLTVV.

The J gene is TRBJ1-1, the V gene TRBV29-1; D is possibly TRBD1 (5 bases). Deletions cut 3 bases from V and 4 bases from J, with 9 bases between. Germline CDR1 and CDR2: SQVTM and ANQGSEA. CDR3 length: 12 residues. The CDR3 sequence: CSVEAGITEAFF. The CDR3 nucleotides read TGCAGCGTTGAGGCAGGGATCACTGAAGCTTTCTTT.